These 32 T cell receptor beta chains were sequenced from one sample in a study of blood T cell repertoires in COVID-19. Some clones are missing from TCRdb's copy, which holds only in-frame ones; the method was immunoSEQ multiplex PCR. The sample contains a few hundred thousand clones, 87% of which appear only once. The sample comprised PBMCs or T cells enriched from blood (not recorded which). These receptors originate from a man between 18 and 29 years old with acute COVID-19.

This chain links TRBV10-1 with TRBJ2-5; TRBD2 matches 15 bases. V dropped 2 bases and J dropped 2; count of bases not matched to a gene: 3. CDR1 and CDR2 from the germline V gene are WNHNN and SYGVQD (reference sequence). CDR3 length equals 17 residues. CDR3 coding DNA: TGCGCCAGCAGTGAGGGACTAGCGGGAGGGACGCAAGAGACCCAGTACTTC. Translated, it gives CASSEGLAGGTQETQYF.

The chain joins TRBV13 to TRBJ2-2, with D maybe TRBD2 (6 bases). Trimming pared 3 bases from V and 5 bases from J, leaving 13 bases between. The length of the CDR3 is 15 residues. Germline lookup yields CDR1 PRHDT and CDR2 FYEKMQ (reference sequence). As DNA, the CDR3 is TGTGCCAGCAGCTTTACTAGCTTTAGGACCGGGGAGCTGTTTTTT. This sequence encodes CASSFTSFRTGELFF.

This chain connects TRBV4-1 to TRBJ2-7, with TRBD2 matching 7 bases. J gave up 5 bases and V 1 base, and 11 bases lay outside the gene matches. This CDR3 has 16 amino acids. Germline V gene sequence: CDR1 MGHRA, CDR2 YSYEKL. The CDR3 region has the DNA TGCGCCAGCAGCCAAGGGAGGACCGGGACTAAACACGAGCAGTACTTC. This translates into CASSQGRTGTKHEQYF.

CDR3 amino acids: CAIRLLGDNTEAFF. CDR3 DNA: TGTGCCATCAGACTCTTAGGAGATAACACTGAAGCTTTCTTT. The gene calls are TRBV10-3 and TRBJ1-1; D remains ambiguous. The CDR3 has 14 residues. Deletions cut 6 bases from V and 2 bases from J, with 13 bases between. Germline V CDR1 and CDR2: ENHRY, SYGVKD.

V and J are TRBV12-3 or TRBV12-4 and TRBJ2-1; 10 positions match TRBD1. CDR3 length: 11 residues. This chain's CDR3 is CGQGAYNEQFF. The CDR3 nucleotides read TGTGGACAGGGGGCTTACAATGAGCAGTTCTTC.

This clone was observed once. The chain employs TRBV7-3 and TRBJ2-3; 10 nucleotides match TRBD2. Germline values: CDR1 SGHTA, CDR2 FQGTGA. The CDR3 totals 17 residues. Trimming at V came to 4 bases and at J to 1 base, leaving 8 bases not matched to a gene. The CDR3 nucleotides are TGTGCCAGCAGCTCGCTCTCCGGGACTAGCGGCACAGATACGCAGTATTTT. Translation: CASSSLSGTSGTDTQYF. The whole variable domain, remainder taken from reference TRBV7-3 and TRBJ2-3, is GAGVSQTPSNKVTEKGKYVELRCDPISGHTALYWYRQSLGQGPEFLIYFQGTGAADDSGLPNDRFFAVRPEGSVSTLKIQRTERGDSAVYLCASSSLSGTSGTDTQYFGPGTRLTVL.

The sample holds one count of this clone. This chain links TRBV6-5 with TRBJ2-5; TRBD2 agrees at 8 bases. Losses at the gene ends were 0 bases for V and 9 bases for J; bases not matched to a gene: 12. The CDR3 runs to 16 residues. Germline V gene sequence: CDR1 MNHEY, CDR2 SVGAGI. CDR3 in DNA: TGTGCCAGCAGTTACTCTTGTGAGCGGGAGTGTGGGGCCCAGTACTTC. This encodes CASSYSCERECGAQYF.

The CDR3 DNA is TGTGCCAGCAGCTTGCCTTTATCCTCGGGCTCCTACAATGAGCAGTTCTTC. The encoded protein is CASSLPLSSGSYNEQFF. The rearrangement uses TRBV7-9 and TRBJ2-1, with D unclear. V lost 3 bases and J lost 0, with 15 bases in between. This CDR3 has 17 residues. Germline CDR1 is SEHNR and CDR2 is FQNEAQ (reference sequence). The full variable domain, in which reference TRBV7-9 and TRBJ2-1 provide the parts outside the CDR3, is DTGVSQNPRHKITKRGQNVTFRCDPISEHNRLYWYRQTLGQGPEFLTYFQNEAQLEKSRLLSDRFSAERPKGSFSTLEIQRTEQGDSAMYLCASSLPLSSGSYNEQFFGPGTRLTVL.

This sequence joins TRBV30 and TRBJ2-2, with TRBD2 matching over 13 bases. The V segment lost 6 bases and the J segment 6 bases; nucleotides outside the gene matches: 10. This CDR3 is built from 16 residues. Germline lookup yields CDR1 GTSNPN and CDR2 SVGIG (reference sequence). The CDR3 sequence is CACGQGTSGKAGELFF. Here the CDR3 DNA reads TGTGCCTGTGGACAGGGGACTAGCGGGAAGGCCGGGGAGCTGTTTTTT.

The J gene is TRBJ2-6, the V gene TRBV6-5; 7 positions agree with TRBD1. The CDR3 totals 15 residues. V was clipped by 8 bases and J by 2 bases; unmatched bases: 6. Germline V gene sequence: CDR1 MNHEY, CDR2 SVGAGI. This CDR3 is CASYSGGTGANVLTF. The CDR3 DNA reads TGTGCCAGCTATTCAGGGGGAACTGGGGCCAACGTCCTGACTTTC.

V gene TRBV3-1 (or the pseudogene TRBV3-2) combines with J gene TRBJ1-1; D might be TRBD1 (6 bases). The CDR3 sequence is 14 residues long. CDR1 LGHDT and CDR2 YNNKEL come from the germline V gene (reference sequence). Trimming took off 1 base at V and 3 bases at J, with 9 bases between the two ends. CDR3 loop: CASSQAAGDTEAFF. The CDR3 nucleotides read TGTGCCAGCAGCCAAGCGGCAGGGGACACTGAAGCTTTCTTT.

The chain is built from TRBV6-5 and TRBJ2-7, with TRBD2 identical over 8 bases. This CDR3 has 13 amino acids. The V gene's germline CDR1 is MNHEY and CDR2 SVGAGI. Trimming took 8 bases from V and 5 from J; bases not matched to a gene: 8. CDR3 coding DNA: TGTGCCAGCGGGGGAGCGGGAGAGGACGAGCAGTACTTC. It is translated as CASGGAGEDEQYF.

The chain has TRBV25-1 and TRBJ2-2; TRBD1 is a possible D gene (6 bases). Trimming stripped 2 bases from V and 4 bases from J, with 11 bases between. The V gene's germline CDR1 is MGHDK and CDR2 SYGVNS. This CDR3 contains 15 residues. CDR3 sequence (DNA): TGTGCCAGCAGTGAACCAGGGGCCGGCACCGGGGAGCTGTTTTTT. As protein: CASSEPGAGTGELFF. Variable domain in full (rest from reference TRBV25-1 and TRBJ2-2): EADIYQTPRYLVIGTGKKITLECSQTMGHDKMYWYQQDPGMELHLIHYSYGVNSTEKGDLSSESTVSRIRTEHFPLTLESARPSHTSQYLCASSEPGAGTGELFFGEGSRLTVL.

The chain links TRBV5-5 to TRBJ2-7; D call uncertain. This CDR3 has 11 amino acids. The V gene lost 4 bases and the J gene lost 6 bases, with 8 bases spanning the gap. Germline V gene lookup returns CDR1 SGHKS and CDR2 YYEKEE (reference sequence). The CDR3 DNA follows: TGTGCCAGCAGCCCCTCGGTCGAGCAGTACTTC. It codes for CASSPSVEQYF.

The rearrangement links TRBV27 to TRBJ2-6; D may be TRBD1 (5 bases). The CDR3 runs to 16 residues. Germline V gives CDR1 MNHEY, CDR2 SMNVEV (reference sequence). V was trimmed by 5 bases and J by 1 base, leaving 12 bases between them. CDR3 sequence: CASSPPYRSGANVLTF. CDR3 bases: TGTGCCAGCAGTCCCCCTTACAGGTCTGGGGCCAACGTCCTGACTTTC.

The CDR3 DNA is TGCGCCAGCAGCCATCCGATCGTTGGGGCTCCCAATTCACCCCTCCACTTT. Protein product: CASSHPIVGAPNSPLHF. The rearrangement uses TRBV4-1 and TRBJ1-6; TRBD1 is a possible D gene (5 bases). Per the germline V gene, CDR1 is MGHRA and CDR2 is YSYEKL. The CDR3 totals 17 residues. V lost 3 bases and J lost 7, with 19 bases in between.

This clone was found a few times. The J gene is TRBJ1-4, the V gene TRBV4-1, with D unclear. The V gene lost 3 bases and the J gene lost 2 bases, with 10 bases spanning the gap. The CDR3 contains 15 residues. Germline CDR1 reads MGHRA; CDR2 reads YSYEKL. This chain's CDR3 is CASSHLAGTNEKLFF. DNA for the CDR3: TGCGCCAGCAGCCACCTAGCGGGCACTAATGAAAAACTGTTTTTT.

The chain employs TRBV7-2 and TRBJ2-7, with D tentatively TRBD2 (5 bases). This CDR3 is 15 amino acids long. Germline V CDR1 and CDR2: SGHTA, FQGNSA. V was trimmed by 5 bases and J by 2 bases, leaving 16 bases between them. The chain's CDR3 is CASSHREGSAYEQYF. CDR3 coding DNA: TGTGCCAGCAGCCACCGAGAGGGATCGGCCTACGAGCAGTACTTC.

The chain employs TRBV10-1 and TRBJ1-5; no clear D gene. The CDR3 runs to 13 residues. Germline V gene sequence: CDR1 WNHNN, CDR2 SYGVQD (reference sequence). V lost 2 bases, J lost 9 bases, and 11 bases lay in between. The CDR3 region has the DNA TGCGCCAGCAGTGAGGGGAGGGATCGGCCCCAGCATTTT. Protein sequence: CASSEGRDRPQHF.

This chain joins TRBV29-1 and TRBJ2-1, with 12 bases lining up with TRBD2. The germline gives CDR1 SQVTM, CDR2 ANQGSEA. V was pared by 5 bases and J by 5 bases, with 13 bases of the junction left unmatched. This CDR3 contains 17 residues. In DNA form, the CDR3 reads TGCAGCGTTCGACTAGCGGGAGAGGGATCTATTAACAATGAGCAGTTCTTC. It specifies CSVRLAGEGSINNEQFF.

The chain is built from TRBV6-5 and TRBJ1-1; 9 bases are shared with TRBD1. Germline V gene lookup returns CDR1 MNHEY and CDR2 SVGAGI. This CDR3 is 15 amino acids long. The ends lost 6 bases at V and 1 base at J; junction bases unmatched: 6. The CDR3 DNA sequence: TGTGCCAGCAGAGCCCACAGGGGGCAGAACACTGAAGCTTTCTTT. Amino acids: CASRAHRGQNTEAFF.

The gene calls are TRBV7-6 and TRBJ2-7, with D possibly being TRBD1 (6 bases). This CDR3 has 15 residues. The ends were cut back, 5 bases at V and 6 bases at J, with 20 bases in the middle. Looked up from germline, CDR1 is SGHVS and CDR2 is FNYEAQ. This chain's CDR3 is CASSPLTGIEAEQYF. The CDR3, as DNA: TGTGCCAGCAGCCCACTAACAGGGATCGAGGCCGAGCAGTACTTC.

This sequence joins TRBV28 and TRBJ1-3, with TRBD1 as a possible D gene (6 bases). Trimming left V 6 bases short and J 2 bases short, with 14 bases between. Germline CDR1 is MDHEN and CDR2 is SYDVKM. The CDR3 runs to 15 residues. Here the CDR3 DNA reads TGTGCCAGCAGACTTACAGGGTACCCTGGAAACACCATATATTTT. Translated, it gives CASRLTGYPGNTIYF.

CDR3 DNA: TGTGCCAGCAGCCTCAAGAGGAACACTGAAGCTTTCTTT. Translation: CASSLKRNTEAFF. The chain joins TRBV11-2 to TRBJ1-1; no firm D call. The CDR3 contains 13 residues. The V end was cut by 5 bases, the J end by 1 base, with 8 bases between. CDR1 SGHAT and CDR2 FQNNGV come from the germline V gene.

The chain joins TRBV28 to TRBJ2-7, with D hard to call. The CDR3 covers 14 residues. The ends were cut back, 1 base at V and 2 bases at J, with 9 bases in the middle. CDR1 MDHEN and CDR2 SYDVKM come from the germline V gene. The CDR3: CASSLSYSTYEQYF. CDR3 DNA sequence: TGTGCCAGCAGTTTATCATACAGCACCTACGAGCAGTACTTC.

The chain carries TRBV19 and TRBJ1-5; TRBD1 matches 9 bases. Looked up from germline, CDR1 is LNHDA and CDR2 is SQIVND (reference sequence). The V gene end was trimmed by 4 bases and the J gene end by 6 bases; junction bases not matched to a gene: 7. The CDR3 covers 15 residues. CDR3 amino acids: CASSRTGDGGQPQHF. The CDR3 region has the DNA TGTGCCAGTAGTAGGACAGGGGATGGGGGTCAGCCCCAGCATTTT. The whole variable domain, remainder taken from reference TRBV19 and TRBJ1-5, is DGGITQSPKYLFRKEGQNVTLSCEQNLNHDAMYWYRQDPGQGLRLIYYSQIVNDFQKGDIAEGYSVSREKKESFPLTVTSAQKNPTAFYLCASSRTGDGGQPQHFGDGTRLSIL.

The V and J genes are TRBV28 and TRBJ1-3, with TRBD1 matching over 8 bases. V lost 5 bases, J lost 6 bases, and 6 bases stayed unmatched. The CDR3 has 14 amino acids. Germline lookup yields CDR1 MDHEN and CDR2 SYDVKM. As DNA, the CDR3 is TGTGCCAGCAGTACCCAGGACAGGGTAAACACCATATATTTT. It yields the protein CASSTQDRVNTIYF. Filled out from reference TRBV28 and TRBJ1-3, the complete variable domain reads DVKVTQSSRYLVKRTGEKVFLECVQDMDHENMFWYRQDPGLGLRLIYFSYDVKMKEKGDIPEGYSVSREKKERFSLILESASTNQTSMYLCASSTQDRVNTIYFGEGSWLTVV.

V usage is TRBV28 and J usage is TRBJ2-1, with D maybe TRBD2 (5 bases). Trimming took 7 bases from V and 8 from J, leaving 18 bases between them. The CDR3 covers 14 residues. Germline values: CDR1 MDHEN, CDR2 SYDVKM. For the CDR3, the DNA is TGTGCCAGCACCTCCGGACTGGCCGTCTATGAGCAGTTCTTC. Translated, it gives CASTSGLAVYEQFF.

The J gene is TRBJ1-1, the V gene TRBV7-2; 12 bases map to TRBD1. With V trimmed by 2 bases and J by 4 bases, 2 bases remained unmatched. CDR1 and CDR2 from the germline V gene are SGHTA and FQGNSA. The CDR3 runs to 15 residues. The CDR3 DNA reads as TGTGCCAGCAGCTTAAGGGACAGGGGGCTCACTGAAGCTTTCTTT. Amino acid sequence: CASSLRDRGLTEAFF.

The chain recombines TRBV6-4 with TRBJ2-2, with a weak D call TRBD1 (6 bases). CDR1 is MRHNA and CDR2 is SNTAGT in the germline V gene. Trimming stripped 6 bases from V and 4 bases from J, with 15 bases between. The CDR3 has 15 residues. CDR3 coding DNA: TGTGCCAGCAGCGACCTAAGCAGGGGCACCGGGGAGCTGTTTTTT. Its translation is CASSDLSRGTGELFF.

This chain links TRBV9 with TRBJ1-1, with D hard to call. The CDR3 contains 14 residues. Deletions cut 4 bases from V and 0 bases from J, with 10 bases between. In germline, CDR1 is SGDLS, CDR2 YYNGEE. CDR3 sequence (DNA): TGTGCCAGCAGCCCGAGAGAGATGAACACTGAAGCTTTCTTT. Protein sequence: CASSPREMNTEAFF. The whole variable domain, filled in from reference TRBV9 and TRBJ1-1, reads DSGVTQTPKHLITATGQRVTLRCSPRSGDLSVYWYQQSLDQGLQFLIQYYNGEERAKGNILERFSAQQFPDLHSELNLSSLELGDSALYFCASSPREMNTEAFFGQGTRLTVV.

The CDR3 is CASSPSAGSDYEQYF. DNA of the CDR3: TGTGCCAGCAGCCCCTCGGCAGGGTCAGATTACGAGCAGTACTTC. The chain is built from TRBV5-6 and TRBJ2-7; weak D call: TRBD1 (5 bases). Germline V gives CDR1 SGHDT, CDR2 YYEEEE. V was pared by 4 bases and J by 4 bases, with 18 bases between. The length of the CDR3 is 15 residues.